A single sample gave rise to the 26 T cell receptor beta chains below, sequenced in a study of blood T cells in healthy people across ages. A J-beta primer mix and a sample-barcoded 5' primer were used in a second PCR of roughly 7 to 12 cycles. TCRdb analysed the 5' RACE reads with MiXCR anew, one entry per CDR3 protein. Among roughly 1.5 million distinct CDR3 sequences listed, less than 45% were seen once. Sequencing used blood. These receptor sequences come from a woman under 30 in good health.

Note on this clonotype: This could be a read error, since a much larger clone is one nucleotide away. The V gene is TRBV20-1, the J gene TRBJ2-1; the match to TRBD2 covers 7 bases. Per germline, CDR1 DFQATT and CDR2 SNEGSKA (reference sequence). The CDR3 covers 14 residues. The CDR3, as DNA: TGCAGTGCGAGCAGGACGGGGGGATACAATAAGCAGTTCTTC. Translation gives CSASRTGGYNKQFF.

Only a few counts were recorded for this clonotype. V and J are TRBV6-5 and TRBJ2-3, with 7 bases that match TRBD2. V trimming: 0 bases; J trimming: 2 bases; junction bases outside the gene matches: 5. The CDR3 sequence is 16 residues long. Looked up from germline, CDR1 is MNHEY and CDR2 is SVGAGI. The CDR3 DNA follows: TGTGCCAGCAGTTACTCGAGCGGGGCCGACACAGATACGCAGTATTTT. Translating it yields CASSYSSGADTDTQYF.

V gene TRBV14 combines with J gene TRBJ1-6; D is ambiguous. Trimming shortened V by 4 bases and J by 8 bases, and 12 bases separated the two germline ends. CDR1 SGHDN and CDR2 FVKESK come from the germline V gene. The CDR3 has 14 amino acids. CDR3 DNA sequence: TGTGCCAGCAGCCCCGGAGGTGAGGATTCACCCCTCCACTTT. It yields the protein CASSPGGEDSPLHF.

This clonotype was counted only a few times. The chain links TRBV2 to TRBJ1-2, with D uncertain. The germline V gene has CDR1 SNHLY and CDR2 FYNNEI. The CDR3 contains 15 residues. Deletions cut 3 bases from V and 2 bases from J, with 13 bases between. CDR3 protein: CASSDPRKSNYGYTF. The CDR3 coding sequence is TGTGCCAGCAGTGATCCCAGAAAGTCGAACTATGGCTACACCTTC. Filled out from reference TRBV2 and TRBJ1-2, the complete variable domain reads EPEVTQTPSHQVTQMGQEVILRCVPISNHLYFYWYRQILGQKVEFLVSFYNNEISEKSEIFDDQFSVERPDGSNFTLKIRSTKLEDSAMYFCASSDPRKSNYGYTFGSGTRLTVV.

This chain uses TRBV20-1 with TRBJ1-4, with D perhaps matching TRBD1 (6 bases). Germline V gene lookup returns CDR1 DFQATT and CDR2 SNEGSKA (reference sequence). The CDR3 extends over 15 amino acids. V lost 0 bases and J 5 bases, leaving 13 bases between the germline ends. CDR3 residues: CSARDRTGRNEKLFF. Written as DNA, the CDR3 is TGCAGTGCTAGAGATCGAACAGGGAGAAATGAAAAACTGTTTTTT.

This chain uses TRBV4-1 with TRBJ2-5; D is possibly TRBD2 (6 bases). The J call is uncertain, as TRBJ2-7 better fits the DNA end. Germline V lookup: CDR1 MGHRA, CDR2 YSYEKL. The CDR3 is 16 residues long. This chain's CDR3 is CASSQGLGGLLNEQYF. The CDR3 region has the DNA TGCGCCAGCAGCCAGGGCCTCGGAGGACTACTCAACGAGCAGTACTTC.

The V gene is TRBV15, the J gene TRBJ2-7; tentatively, D is TRBD1 (6 bases). CDR1 is LNHNV, CDR2 YYDKDF, per germline (reference sequence). Between the trimmed V and J ends, which lost 8 bases and 2 bases, there was a span of 22 bases. This CDR3 has 16 residues. The CDR3 DNA sequence: TGTGCCACCGGCCGTTTGGGGACACTATCAGCCTACGAGCAGTACTTC. Translation gives CATGRLGTLSAYEQYF.

V and J are TRBV7-3 and TRBJ2-1; tentatively, D is TRBD1 (5 bases). The germline V gene has CDR1 SGHTA and CDR2 FQGTGA. The CDR3 extends over 12 amino acids. Trimming stripped 2 bases from V and 14 bases from J, with 13 bases between. For the CDR3, the DNA is TGTGCCAGCAGCTTACAGGGTGCGTTGAAGTTCTTC. It encodes CASSLQGALKFF.

Regarding this clonotype: A read error may be the cause here, since a much bigger clone is one base away. The chain recombines TRBV7-2 with TRBJ1-5; D unclear. Germline assignment: CDR1 SGHTA and CDR2 FQGNSA. The CDR3 has 15 amino acids. The V end was cut by 5 bases, the J end by 0 bases, with 11 bases between. The chain's CDR3 is CASSRNGYSNQPQHF. For the CDR3, the DNA is TGTGCCAGCAGCAGGAACGGATATAGCAATCAGCCCCAGCATTTT.

The genes are TRBV12-3 or TRBV12-4 and TRBJ2-7; TRBD1 agrees at 7 bases. After removal of 6 bases from V and 2 bases from J, the junction contained 25 bases not matched to a gene. The length of the CDR3 is 20 residues. For the CDR3, the DNA is TGTGCCAGCAGCCCTACTCACAGGGGTCTTGTGGTAGCGCGTCCCTACGAGCAGTACTTC. This encodes CASSPTHRGLVVARPYEQYF.

This chain links TRBV10-3 with TRBJ2-1; 10 bases line up with TRBD2. The germline gives CDR1 ENHRY, CDR2 SYGVKD. The CDR3 totals 14 residues. Trimming removed 8 bases from V and 6 bases from J; junction bases left unmatched: 7. The CDR3, as DNA: TGTGCCATCTCGGGGACTAGCGAGGGCAATGAGCAGTTCTTC. Encoded protein: CAISGTSEGNEQFF.

This clonotype was seen more than once but under ten times. The chain is built from TRBV20-1 and TRBJ2-7; 9 bases map to TRBD1. V was clipped by 3 bases and J by 3 bases; unmatched bases: 3. This CDR3 comprises 13 residues. Germline lookup yields CDR1 DFQATT and CDR2 SNEGSKA (reference sequence). The CDR3 is CSASKDRGYEQYF. The CDR3, as DNA: TGCAGTGCTAGTAAGGACAGGGGCTACGAGCAGTACTTC.

This clonotype was detected only a few times. J is TRBJ2-5 and V is TRBV20-1; the D is unclear. V was trimmed by 6 bases and J by 4 bases, leaving 12 bases between them. CDR1 DFQATT and CDR2 SNEGSKA come from the germline V gene (reference sequence). This CDR3 is built from 12 residues. The DNA of the CDR3 is TGCAGTGCCCCGACCTCAAGAGAGACCCAGTACTTC. It encodes CSAPTSRETQYF.

This clonotype was seen many times. For the CDR3, the DNA is TGCAGTGCTAGTTCAGCTAACTATGGCTACACCTTC. Translation: CSASSANYGYTF. The chain uses TRBV20-1 and TRBJ1-2; D gene uncertain. The V end lost 3 bases, the J end lost 0 bases, and 5 bases lay between the germline ends. Germline V gives CDR1 DFQATT, CDR2 SNEGSKA (reference sequence). There are 12 residues in the CDR3.

This clonotype turned up a few times. This chain connects TRBV11-3 to TRBJ1-1, with D possibly being TRBD1 (5 bases). The germline V gene has CDR1 SGHNT and CDR2 YENEEA. The V gene lost 4 bases and the J gene lost 5 bases, with 11 bases spanning the gap. The CDR3 runs to 13 residues. The CDR3 coding sequence is TGTGCCAGCAGCTATGACGGGGGAACTGAAGCTTTCTTT. As protein: CASSYDGGTEAFF.

Here the CDR3 reads CSVDNRLAGNTIYF. The CDR3 nucleotides are TGCAGCGTTGACAACCGGCTCGCTGGAAACACCATATATTTT. The V and J genes are TRBV29-1 and TRBJ1-3; D not resolved. Trimming removed 3 bases from V and 2 bases from J, with 11 bases in between. Looked up from germline, CDR1 is SQVTM and CDR2 is ANQGSEA. The CDR3 has 14 amino acids.

The V call is TRBV9, the J call TRBJ2-1, with a tentative D call TRBD1 (6 bases). This CDR3 has 14 residues. Germline CDR1 SGDLS, CDR2 YYNGEE. The ends were cut back, 3 bases at V and 2 bases at J, with 9 bases in the middle. The CDR3, as DNA: TGTGCCAGCAGCGACGGACAGCCCTACAATGAGCAGTTCTTC. This sequence encodes CASSDGQPYNEQFF.

This chain uses TRBV9 with TRBJ2-7; D remains ambiguous. V shed 1 base and J shed 7 bases, with 18 bases lying between them. The CDR3 covers 15 residues. Germline assignment: CDR1 SGDLS and CDR2 YYNGEE. CDR3 protein: CASSVWANSPGEQYF. In nucleotides, the CDR3 is TGTGCCAGCAGCGTATGGGCTAATTCCCCTGGGGAGCAGTACTTC.

CDR3 sequence (DNA): TGTGCCAGCAGTTTACATCAGGTGAACACTGAAGCTTTCTTT. Translated, it gives CASSLHQVNTEAFF. The chain has TRBV27 and TRBJ1-1; D call uncertain. The CDR3 consists of 14 residues. Trimming cost V 2 bases and J 0 bases, with 7 bases left between them. Germline V lookup: CDR1 MNHEY, CDR2 SMNVEV (reference sequence).

The rearrangement joins TRBV7-9 to TRBJ2-3; possible D gene TRBD2, 5 bases. V shed 7 bases and J shed 6 bases, with 17 bases lying between them. Per germline, CDR1 SEHNR and CDR2 FQNEAQ (reference sequence). This CDR3 is built from 14 residues. For the CDR3, the DNA is TGTGCCAGCATTCGCGACTATGTAACCGATACGCAGTATTTT. This encodes CASIRDYVTDTQYF. Full variable domain (remainder filled in from reference TRBV7-9 and TRBJ2-3): DTGVSQNPRHKITKRGQNVTFRCDPISEHNRLYWYRQTLGQGPEFLTYFQNEAQLEKSRLLSDRFSAERPKGSFSTLEIQRTEQGDSAMYLCASIRDYVTDTQYFGPGTRLTVL.

The genes are TRBV27 and TRBJ2-5; D unresolved. The J call may be wrong; the DNA end is better matched by TRBJ2-7. Looked up from germline, CDR1 is MNHEY and CDR2 is SMNVEV (reference sequence). The CDR3 totals 13 residues. CDR3 residues: CASSGSLKYEQYF. In DNA form, the CDR3 reads TGTGCCAGCAGTGGATCTCTAAAATACGAGCAGTACTTC.

This clonotype was counted a few times. This chain connects TRBV4-1 to TRBJ1-1; 9 bases agree with TRBD1. The CDR3 loop spans 16 amino acids. Looked up from germline, CDR1 is MGHRA and CDR2 is YSYEKL. With 2 bases clipped from V and 0 bases from J, the junction kept 4 bases outside the gene matches. The CDR3 is CASSQKDRGMNTEAFF. For the CDR3, the DNA is TGCGCCAGCAGCCAAAAGGACAGGGGAATGAACACTGAAGCTTTCTTT.

This chain uses TRBV7-9 with TRBJ2-1; TRBD1 aligns across 9 bases. Trimming removed 0 bases from V and 12 bases from J; junction bases left unmatched: 9. CDR3 length: 15 amino acids. Germline assignment: CDR1 SEHNR and CDR2 FQNEAQ (reference sequence). CDR3 nucleotides: TGTGCCAGCAGCTTAGCACGGGACAGGGAGGATGGGCAGTTCTTC. This translates into CASSLARDREDGQFF.

This clonotype has just a few counts. V and J are TRBV12-3 or TRBV12-4 and TRBJ2-1; the D gene is possibly TRBD2 (6 bases). The CDR3 is 15 amino acids. Trimming took 1 base from V and 4 from J, leaving 11 bases between them. As DNA, the CDR3 is TGTGCCAGCAGTTTAGGGGGGGTGGATTACAATGAGCAGTTCTTC. Translating it yields CASSLGGVDYNEQFF.

This chain uses TRBV10-3 with TRBJ1-5; D remains ambiguous. Trimming took 6 bases from V and 3 from J, leaving 6 bases between them. Germline values: CDR1 ENHRY, CDR2 SYGVKD. This CDR3 is built from 12 residues. The CDR3 reads CAIRSHNQPQHF. The CDR3, as DNA: TGTGCCATCAGATCGCACAATCAGCCCCAGCATTTT.

The table lists this clonotype with a few counts. This chain connects TRBV7-8 to TRBJ1-2; D unclear. V was clipped by 5 bases and J by 4 bases, with 14 bases between them. The CDR3 contains 14 residues. Germline loops: CDR1 SGHVS, CDR2 FQNEAQ. CDR3 loop: CASSMLSGIYGYTF. The CDR3 DNA is TGTGCCAGCAGCATGCTATCTGGGATCTATGGCTACACCTTC.